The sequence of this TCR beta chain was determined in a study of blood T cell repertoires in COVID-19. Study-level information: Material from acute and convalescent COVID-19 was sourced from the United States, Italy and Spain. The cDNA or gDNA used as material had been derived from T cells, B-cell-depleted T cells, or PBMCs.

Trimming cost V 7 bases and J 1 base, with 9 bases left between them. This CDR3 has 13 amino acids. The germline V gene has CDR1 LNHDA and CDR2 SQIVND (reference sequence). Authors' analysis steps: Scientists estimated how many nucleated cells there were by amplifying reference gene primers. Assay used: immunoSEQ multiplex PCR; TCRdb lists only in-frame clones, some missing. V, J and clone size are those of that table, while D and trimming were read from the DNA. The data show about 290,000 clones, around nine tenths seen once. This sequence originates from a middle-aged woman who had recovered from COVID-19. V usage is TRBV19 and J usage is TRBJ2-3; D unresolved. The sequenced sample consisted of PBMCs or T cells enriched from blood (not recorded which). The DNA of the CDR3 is TGTGCCAGTACCCCGTCGGGCACAGATACGCAGTATTTT. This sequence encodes CASTPSGTDTQYF.